The 2 T cell receptor beta chains below come from one sample, sequenced in a study of blood T cell repertoires in COVID-19. Here immunoSEQ multiplex PCR was the method, and the copy in TCRdb shows in-frame clones only, minus some. In the table there are about 230,000 clones, 88% of which are singletons. Input material: peripheral blood. The receptors were sampled from a woman aged 60-70 years with acute or convalescent COVID-19.

This chain connects TRBV6-5 to TRBJ2-1; D is possibly TRBD2 (5 bases). Germline values: CDR1 MNHEY, CDR2 SVGAGI. The CDR3 length is 15 residues. With 6 bases removed from V and 0 bases from J, the gap between germline ends came to 12 bases. The CDR3 here is CASSGESSSYNEQFF. The CDR3 coding sequence is TGTGCCAGCAGCGGGGAGAGCAGCTCCTACAATGAGCAGTTCTTC.

The V and J genes are TRBV4-1 and TRBJ1-4; TRBD1 matches 7 bases. The CDR3 spans 17 residues. Trimming took 4 bases from V and 3 from J; bases not matched to a gene: 11. Germline V gives CDR1 MGHRA, CDR2 YSYEKL. The CDR3 reads CASSPLITGAANEKLFF. DNA of the CDR3: TGCGCCAGCAGCCCCCTGATAACAGGGGCCGCTAATGAAAAACTGTTTTTT.